The 4 T cell receptor beta chains given below trace back to one sample, sequenced in a study of T cell repertoires in cytomegalovirus infection. TCRdb reprocessed the reads with MiXCR, giving one entry per CDR3 protein. The table records hundreds of thousands of distinct CDR3 sequences, approximately 33% of them present only once. These receptors' antigens are unknown. This sample comprised cultured PBMCs, obtained from culture after CMV antigen stimulation. The receptors were sampled from a human donor in good health (CMV status not recorded). Some clones in this sample may be carry-over from other donors' samples.

V usage is TRBV29-1 and J usage is TRBJ2-7; 10 bases line up with TRBD1. The V and J ends lost 0 bases and 11 bases, in that order; junction bases with no gene match: 7. The CDR3 contains 13 residues. Germline loops: CDR1 SQVTM, CDR2 ANQGSEA. The CDR3 is CSVEDLRGTGEYF. CDR3 nucleotide sequence: TGCAGCGTTGAAGATCTTCGCGGGACAGGGGAGTACTTC.

This clonotype was counted between two and nine times. The junction departs from the called germline gene at one end, perhaps through a read error. This rearrangement joins TRBV11-1 to TRBJ2-7, with D possibly TRBD2 on 5 matching bases. The CDR3 is 14 amino acids. The germline CDR1 and CDR2 sequences are SGHAT and FQDESV (reference sequence). The CDR3 protein is CASRPAGRSYEQYF. The CDR3 bases are TGTGCTAGCAGACCCGCGGGCCGAAGCTACGAGCAGTACTTC. The whole variable domain, remainder taken from reference TRBV11-1 and TRBJ2-7, is EAEVAQSPRYKITEKSQAVAFWCDPISGHATLYWYRQILGQGPELLVQFQDESVVDDSQLPKDRFSAERLKGVDSTLKIQPAELGDSAMYLCASRPAGRSYEQYFGPGTRLTVT.

Many counts were recorded for this clonotype. The rearrangement links TRBV7-6 to TRBJ2-5; D gene unclear. V lost 0 bases, J lost 2 bases, and 10 bases lay in between. Germline V gene sequence: CDR1 SGHVS, CDR2 FNYEAQ. This CDR3 spans 15 amino acids. CDR3 sequence: CASSLAAGWQETQYF. The CDR3 coding sequence is TGTGCCAGCAGCTTAGCAGCAGGATGGCAAGAGACCCAGTACTTC.

This clonotype was seen a few times. In nucleotides, the CDR3 is TGTGCCAGTAGCCGCACACCTAACACTGAAGCTTTCTTT. Translation: CASSRTPNTEAFF. V gene TRBV19 combines with J gene TRBJ1-1; D unclear. The ends were cut back, 6 bases at V and 2 bases at J, with 10 bases in the middle. CDR3 length equals 13 residues. CDR1 is LNHDA and CDR2 is SQIVND in the germline V gene (reference sequence).